The next 26 T cell receptor beta chains were all read from a single sample in a study of T cells after yellow fever vaccination. Using its own MiXCR run on the 5' RACE reads, TCRdb lists one record per CDR3 protein. This repertoire shows some 500,000 distinct CDR3 sequences, approximately 13% found once; its top ten account for roughly an eighth. This material consisted of PBMCs, taken on the day of the yellow fever booster vaccination. These receptors came from a man aged 30 to 39 who received the YFV17D yellow fever vaccine.

This clonotype was detected a few times. The chain couples TRBV4-3 to TRBJ1-3; D gene uncertain. The CDR3 is 17 amino acids. Germline loops: CDR1 LGHNA, CDR2 YSLEER. The V end was cut by 0 bases, the J end by 3 bases, with 15 bases between. CDR3 in amino acids: CASSQETSGTLGNTIYF. The CDR3 DNA reads as TGCGCCAGCAGCCAAGAGACTTCAGGAACTCTTGGAAACACCATATATTTT.

This clonotype showed up just a few times. This chain links TRBV6-6 with TRBJ2-7; D remains unclear. The CDR3 totals 12 residues. Germline loops: CDR1 MNHNY, CDR2 SVGAGI (reference sequence). Deletions cut 6 bases from V and 7 bases from J, with 13 bases between. The CDR3 DNA is TGTGCCAGCAGCCTGCATCAGCTGGAGCAGTACTTC. Encoded protein: CASSLHQLEQYF.

The chain carries TRBV12-3 or TRBV12-4 and TRBJ2-7; 10 bases fit TRBD1. The CDR3 sequence is 18 residues long. CDR3 in DNA: TGTACCATCTGTTTCACTATGTCCGGGACAGGGGTTTACCACGAGCAGTACTTC. It specifies CTICFTMSGTGVYHEQYF.

There are a few counts of this clonotype. The chain has TRBV18 and TRBJ2-2, with D hard to call. The ends were cut back, 4 bases at V and 5 bases at J, with 11 bases in the middle. CDR1 is KGHSH and CDR2 is LQKENI in the germline V gene. This CDR3 has 14 amino acids. The CDR3 nucleotides read TGTGCCAGCTCACTACGGACGACGACCGGGGAGCTGTTTTTT. Translation gives CASSLRTTTGELFF.

This clonotype was seen repeatedly, ten times or more. An end of the junction differs from the germline gene, which may be a read error. The V gene is TRBV12-3 or TRBV12-4, the J gene TRBJ2-1, with D hard to call. The CDR3 length is 12 residues. The CDR3 nucleotides read TGTGCCAGCAGCTTAGTCTACAATGAGCAGTTCTTC. Encoded protein: CASSLVYNEQFF.

This clonotype showed up just a few times. The chain uses TRBV30 and TRBJ2-2; D remains unclear. Germline CDR1 GTSNPN, CDR2 SVGIG (reference sequence). The CDR3 loop spans 11 amino acids. Trimming shortened V by 7 bases and J by 8 bases, and 11 bases separated the two germline ends. As DNA, the CDR3 is TGTGCCTCGCGCCCCCCAGGGGAGCTGTTTTTT. Encoded protein: CASRPPGELFF.

This clonotype was found a few times. Given a much more abundant clone one base away, this may be a read error. The rearrangement links TRBV12-3 or TRBV12-4 to TRBJ2-1; TRBD2 aligns across 7 bases. The V gene end was trimmed by 2 bases and the J gene end by 9 bases; junction bases not matched to a gene: 10. The CDR3 is 15 amino acids. CDR3 loop: CASSLQAGALFEQFF. The CDR3 bases are TGTGCCAGCAGTTTACAGGCGGGAGCCCTGTTTGAGCAGTTCTTC.

This clonotype was counted only a few times. The rearrangement links TRBV28 to TRBJ2-3; TRBD2 aligns across 8 bases. The junction had 12 bases not matched to a gene; V was cut back by 5 bases and J by 5 bases. CDR3 size: 16 residues. Per the germline V gene, CDR1 is MDHEN and CDR2 is SYDVKM. For the CDR3, the DNA is TGTGCCAGCAGTGACCTGACAAGCGGGAGTAAAGATACGCAGTATTTT. This sequence encodes CASSDLTSGSKDTQYF.

This clonotype was seen more than once but under ten times. The chain links TRBV7-6 to TRBJ2-2; 10 bases fit TRBD2. The J segment lost 0 bases and the V segment lost 4 bases, leaving 5 bases of the junction unmatched. Germline V gives CDR1 SGHVS, CDR2 FNYEAQ. The CDR3 totals 17 residues. DNA of the CDR3: TGTGCCAGCAGCTATATGGGACTAGCGACGAACACCGGGGAGCTGTTTTTT. Its translation: CASSYMGLATNTGELFF.

This clonotype was picked up a small number of times. This sequence joins TRBV5-1 and TRBJ2-1, with a tentative D call TRBD1 (7 bases). Per the germline V gene, CDR1 is SGHRS and CDR2 is YFSETQ. Trimming took 0 bases from V and 9 from J, leaving 10 bases between them. The CDR3 has 13 amino acids. The CDR3 DNA reads TGCGCCAGCAGCTTGGACAGGGGAGGTGAGCAGTTCTTC. This encodes CASSLDRGGEQFF.

The rearrangement uses TRBV5-1 and TRBJ2-1; D possibly corresponds to TRBD2 (5 bases). Trimming left V 4 bases short and J 8 bases short, with 13 bases between. Germline V CDR1 and CDR2: SGHRS, YFSETQ. The CDR3 has 13 amino acids. The CDR3 DNA reads as TGCGCCAGCAGCCCGGAAGCGGCGGATGAGCAGTTCTTC. This translates into CASSPEAADEQFF.

This clonotype was seen only a few times. This chain links TRBV6-2 or TRBV6-3 with TRBJ2-1; D assignment may be TRBD1 or TRBD2 (5 bases each). This CDR3 has 12 residues. Germline CDR1 and CDR2: MNHEY and SVGEGT. V was pared by 6 bases and J by 8 bases, with 11 bases between. The DNA of the CDR3 is TGTGCCAGCAGCCATCGAGGGGATGAGCAGTTCTTC. This sequence encodes CASSHRGDEQFF.

This clonotype was seen a few times. The chain links TRBV6-1 to TRBJ1-6; 7 nucleotides line up with TRBD1. The length of the CDR3 is 18 residues. V was clipped by 11 bases and J by 7 bases; unmatched bases: 23. Germline lookup yields CDR1 MNHNS and CDR2 SASEGT. The CDR3: CACTKRGVGDRVNSPLHF. The CDR3 DNA follows: TGTGCCTGCACGAAGAGGGGAGTGGGGGACAGAGTGAATTCACCCCTCCACTTT.

V usage is TRBV24-1 and J usage is TRBJ2-2, with D perhaps TRBD2 (6 bases). The V and J ends lost 9 bases and 4 bases respectively, with 23 bases between them. The CDR3 extends over 17 amino acids. CDR1 is KGHDR, CDR2 SFDVKD, per germline. The CDR3 DNA reads TGTGCCACCGCGCGCGGGGATGTGGGAAGCGCCACCGGGGAGCTGTTTTTT. Translating gives CATARGDVGSATGELFF.

A few counts support this clonotype. This chain joins TRBV4-2 and TRBJ1-5; D gene uncertain. CDR1 and CDR2 (germline): LGHNA, YNFKEQ. V shed 0 bases and J shed 12 bases, with 3 bases lying between them. The CDR3 length is 10 residues. The CDR3 here is CASSQESQHF. In DNA form, the CDR3 reads TGTGCCAGCAGCCAAGAGAGCCAGCATTTT.

The V gene is TRBV4-3, the J gene TRBJ2-3; the D gene is possibly TRBD1 (5 bases). The length of the CDR3 is 16 residues. Trimming pared 1 base from V and 5 bases from J, leaving 16 bases between. Germline assignment: CDR1 LGHNA and CDR2 YSLEER. This CDR3 reads CASSQAVGRSGDTQYF. DNA for the CDR3: TGCGCCAGCAGCCAAGCCGTGGGGCGGTCCGGAGATACGCAGTATTTT.

This rearrangement joins TRBV3-1 to TRBJ2-5; perhaps TRBD2 as D (6 bases). Germline CDR1 reads LGHDT; CDR2 reads YNNKEL (reference sequence). V lost 7 bases and J lost 2, with 14 bases in between. This CDR3 comprises 14 residues. For the CDR3, the DNA is TGTGCCAGCACGGCTCGGGAGAGGCAAGAGACCCAGTACTTC. Its translation: CASTARERQETQYF.

The V gene is TRBV29-1, the J gene TRBJ2-1, with D possibly being TRBD2 (5 bases). The CDR3 extends over 14 amino acids. Germline V gives CDR1 SQVTM, CDR2 ANQGSEA. V lost 3 bases, J lost 5 bases, and 14 bases lay in between. CDR3 sequence reads: CSVEKDWQNNEQFF. For the CDR3, the DNA is TGCAGCGTTGAGAAGGACTGGCAAAACAATGAGCAGTTCTTC.

This clonotype turned up a few times. The chain joins TRBV5-1 to TRBJ2-2; TRBD2 is a possible D gene (5 bases). Germline CDR1 SGHRS, CDR2 YFSETQ. The CDR3 is 16 residues long. The germline V and J ends were trimmed by 4 bases and 7 bases, with 20 bases remaining between them. The CDR3 loop is CASSLSGLLGVGELFF. DNA for the CDR3: TGCGCCAGCAGCCTATCTGGACTGCTCGGAGTCGGGGAGCTGTTTTTT.

The chain couples TRBV4-2 to TRBJ2-7; possibly TRBD1 for D (5 bases). Germline CDR1 reads LGHNA; CDR2 reads YNFKEQ. V was cut by 4 bases and J by 4 bases, with 20 bases left in between. This CDR3 contains 16 residues. CDR3 nucleotide sequence: TGTGCCAGCAGCCGCGGTGATAGGGGCATCCATTACGAGCAGTACTTC. Its protein product is CASSRGDRGIHYEQYF.

V and J are TRBV18 and TRBJ2-7; perhaps TRBD2 as D (6 bases). The V and J ends lost 3 bases and 4 bases respectively, with 16 bases between them. There are 15 residues in the CDR3. Germline CDR1 is KGHSH and CDR2 is LQKENI. The CDR3 is CASSPAPTSNYEQYF. The CDR3 DNA reads TGTGCCAGCTCACCTGCCCCAACTAGCAATTACGAGCAGTACTTC.

This chain joins TRBV19 and TRBJ2-3, with a tentative D call TRBD1 (5 bases). Germline loops: CDR1 LNHDA, CDR2 SQIVND (reference sequence). The V end lost 4 bases, the J end lost 1 base, and 12 bases lay between the germline ends. This CDR3 is built from 15 residues. This CDR3 is CASSTDTLRTDTQYF. CDR3 bases: TGTGCCAGTAGTACGGACACCCTTCGCACAGATACGCAGTATTTT.

This clonotype appeared a few times. V and J are TRBV30 and TRBJ1-2; D is perhaps TRBD1 (6 bases). The V gene lost 2 bases and the J gene lost 7 bases, with 14 bases spanning the gap. In germline, CDR1 is GTSNPN, CDR2 SVGIG (reference sequence). CDR3 length equals 13 residues. CDR3 sequence (DNA): TGTGCCTGGAGTTTAACAGGGCACGGTGGCTACACCTTC. This codes for CAWSLTGHGGYTF.

The chain recombines TRBV7-2 with TRBJ2-3; 8 positions agree with TRBD2. The V segment lost 2 bases and the J segment 2 bases; nucleotides outside the gene matches: 9. CDR1 is SGHTA, CDR2 FQGNSA, per germline. The CDR3 extends over 17 amino acids. The CDR3 reads CASSLRTSRQITDTQYF. CDR3 bases: TGTGCCAGCAGCTTAAGGACTAGCCGGCAAATCACAGATACGCAGTATTTT.

This clonotype was picked up many times. This chain connects TRBV12-3 or TRBV12-4 to TRBJ2-1; D is possibly TRBD2 (6 bases). The CDR3 covers 14 residues. V was shortened by 6 bases and J by 2 bases, with 11 bases between the two germline ends. The CDR3 sequence is CASRSGTAYNEQFF. The CDR3, as DNA: TGTGCCAGCAGATCCGGGACTGCCTACAATGAGCAGTTCTTC.

The chain has TRBV19 and TRBJ2-2; 7 positions match TRBD2. There are 14 residues in the CDR3. V trimming: 7 bases; J trimming: 5 bases; junction bases outside the gene matches: 7. From germline, CDR1 is LNHDA and CDR2 SQIVND (reference sequence). CDR3 sequence (DNA): TGTGCCAGTAAACCGGGAGGTGAAACCGGGGAGCTGTTTTTT. It is translated as CASKPGGETGELFF.